The 26 T cell receptor beta chains in this list originate from one sample, sequenced in a study of regulatory T cells in long-lasting Graves disease. CDR3-region Arm-PCR and iRepertoire HTBI primers produced the TCR beta libraries. One entry per CDR3 protein results from TCRdb running MiXCR on the multiplex PCR reads. The data hold under 350,000 distinct CDR3 sequences, with roughly a fifth observed a single time. Time point denoted: persistent/refractory GD, antithyroid drugs over 5 years with positive TRAb. Construction of the TCR library relied on RNA isolated from PBMCs. This sample comprised peripheral blood mononuclear cells (PBMCs), obtained when the disease was refractory, from a patient treated with antithyroid drugs. These receptors all stem from a female donor with Graves disease.

V usage is TRBV6-5 and J usage is TRBJ1-2; possibly TRBD1 for D (6 bases). Trimming took 3 bases from V and 4 from J, leaving 18 bases between them. Germline CDR1 and CDR2: MNHEY and SVGAGI. CDR3 size: 16 residues. The CDR3 region has the DNA TGTGCCAGCAGTTATTTCGGGGGCACCCCCTCCTATGGCTACACCTTC. It yields the protein CASSYFGGTPSYGYTF.

This clonotype came up many times. The gene calls are TRBV11-2 and TRBJ2-2, with TRBD1 matching over 7 bases. Losses at the gene ends were 0 bases for V and 7 bases for J; bases not matched to a gene: 11. Germline V gene lookup returns CDR1 SGHAT and CDR2 FQNNGV. The CDR3 sequence is 17 residues long. The CDR3: CASSLDRLRPGGGELFF. CDR3 bases: TGTGCCAGCAGCTTAGATCGCCTGAGACCAGGGGGCGGGGAGCTGTTTTTT.

This clonotype was found many times. This chain connects TRBV7-2 to TRBJ2-5; 11 bases match TRBD2. The V gene end was trimmed by 1 base and the J gene end by 2 bases; junction bases not matched to a gene: 3. Per germline, CDR1 SGHTA and CDR2 FQGNSA. CDR3 length: 16 residues. The CDR3 protein is CASSLVASGGQETQYF. CDR3 coding DNA: TGTGCCAGCAGCTTAGTGGCTAGCGGGGGGCAAGAGACCCAGTACTTC.

The genes are TRBV19 and TRBJ1-5; 8 positions match TRBD1. V lost 5 bases and J lost 0; bases outside the gene matches: 9. The CDR3 is made up of 17 amino acids. Germline V gene lookup returns CDR1 LNHDA and CDR2 SQIVND (reference sequence). CDR3 residues: CASSPHPDRASNQPQHF. The CDR3 DNA reads as TGTGCCAGTAGTCCTCACCCGGACAGGGCTAGCAATCAGCCCCAGCATTTT.

This clonotype turned up a few times. The chain couples TRBV28 to TRBJ2-2; possible D gene TRBD2, 5 bases. Trimming pared 6 bases from V and 0 bases from J, leaving 11 bases between. The CDR3 covers 15 residues. In germline, CDR1 is MDHEN, CDR2 SYDVKM. The CDR3 DNA is TGTGCCAGCAGCTCCAGACTAACGAACACCGGGGAGCTGTTTTTT. This translates into CASSSRLTNTGELFF.

This clonotype was counted many times. The gene calls are TRBV2 and TRBJ2-5, with 7 bases aligning to TRBD2. The CDR3 contains 16 residues. The germline V gene encodes CDR1 SNHLY and CDR2 FYNNEI. The V segment lost 3 bases and the J segment 4 bases; nucleotides outside the gene matches: 11. CDR3 coding DNA: TGTGCCAGCAGTGACAACCGGGACTACTCAGTAGAGACCCAGTACTTC. Translating gives CASSDNRDYSVETQYF.

This clonotype was recorded a few times. The rearrangement joins TRBV6-1 to TRBJ2-7; tentatively, D is TRBD2 (5 bases). V dropped 8 bases and J dropped 0 bases, with 11 bases sitting between them. Germline V CDR1 and CDR2: MNHNS, SASEGT. This CDR3 is 13 amino acids long. CDR3 DNA: TGTGCCAGCCTGGAGGCCAACTCCTACGAGCAGTACTTC. It codes for CASLEANSYEQYF.

This clonotype was found many times. The chain employs TRBV12-3 or TRBV12-4 and TRBJ1-6, with D possibly matching TRBD1 (5 bases). Trimming pared 7 bases from V and 6 bases from J, leaving 19 bases between. This CDR3 is built from 16 residues. For the CDR3, the DNA is TGTGCCAGCATTCTGGCAGGGTCGGTCGGTAATTCACCCCTCCACTTT. Translated: CASILAGSVGNSPLHF.

The V gene is TRBV6-9, the J gene TRBJ1-1, with unresolved D. From germline, CDR1 is MNHGY and CDR2 SVAAGI. Trimming removed 3 bases at V and 1 base at J, with 9 bases between. The CDR3 is made up of 14 amino acids. The CDR3 spells CASSYGGPNTEAFF. The CDR3, as DNA: TGTGCCAGCAGTTACGGCGGCCCGAACACTGAAGCTTTCTTT.

This sequence joins TRBV28 and TRBJ2-1; D is ambiguous. CDR1 and CDR2 (germline): MDHEN, SYDVKM. V dropped 5 bases and J dropped 4 bases, with 6 bases sitting between them. This CDR3 region has 12 residues. CDR3 residues: CASSLEYNEQFF. CDR3 in DNA: TGTGCCAGCAGTCTCGAGTACAATGAGCAGTTCTTC.

The sample holds a few counts of this clonotype. At one boundary the junction diverges from the germline segment, which might be a read error. The V call is TRBV3-1, the J call TRBJ2-7, with TRBD2 identical over 9 bases. Looked up from germline, CDR1 is LGHDT and CDR2 is YNNKEL (reference sequence). CDR3 length equals 14 residues. The CDR3 bases are TGTGCCAGCAGCCCGACTAGCGGAAAATACGGGCAGTACTTC. Translated: CASSPTSGKYGQYF.

This clonotype appeared many times. This chain links TRBV6-1 with TRBJ2-5; D is uncertain. Trimming left V 6 bases short and J 11 bases short, with 19 bases between. CDR3 length: 13 residues. CDR1 is MNHNS, CDR2 SASEGT, per germline. The CDR3 here is CASSPDSTRRQYF. The CDR3 region has the DNA TGTGCCAGCAGCCCAGACTCCACACGGCGGCAGTACTTC.

Remarks on this clonotype: This likely comes from a read error, as the CDR3 has no conserved phenylalanine or tryptophan at its end. The CDR3: CASSVDLGLPQHL. The CDR3 DNA is TGTGCCAGCAGCGTCGACCTTGGGCTGCCCCAGCATCTT. This chain joins TRBV9 and TRBJ1-5; D call uncertain. CDR1 and CDR2 (germline): SGDLS, YYNGEE. With 2 bases removed from V and 9 bases from J, the gap between germline ends came to 12 bases. CDR3 length: 13 residues.

This clonotype was observed at least ten times. V and J are TRBV6-1 and TRBJ1-2; D remains unclear. V lost 3 bases and J 4 bases, leaving 12 bases between the germline ends. Germline CDR1 is MNHNS and CDR2 is SASEGT. This CDR3 contains 14 residues. The CDR3 DNA sequence: TGTGCCAGCAGTGACATTAGAAGGTTCTATGGCTACACCTTC. Its translation is CASSDIRRFYGYTF.

The table lists this clonotype with a few counts. This rearrangement joins TRBV4-2 to TRBJ1-1; 7 bases are a match to TRBD1. Germline assignment: CDR1 LGHNA and CDR2 YNFKEQ. The CDR3 length is 14 residues. V shed 4 bases, J shed 6 bases, and the junction held 8 bases outside the gene matches. For the CDR3, the DNA is TGTGCCAGCAGCCGATCAGAGGACAGGTCTGAAGCTTTCTTT. Translated: CASSRSEDRSEAFF.

The chain links TRBV7-9 to TRBJ2-5, with D perhaps matching TRBD1 (8 bases). V was clipped by 3 bases and J by 2 bases, with 13 bases between them. CDR1 is SEHNR and CDR2 is FQNEAQ in the germline V gene (reference sequence). CDR3 length: 15 amino acids. The CDR3 DNA follows: TGTGCCAGCAGCTTCGGACAGGGAGGGCAAGAGACCCAGTACTTC. Amino acids: CASSFGQGGQETQYF. The full variable domain, its missing parts supplied by reference TRBV7-9 and TRBJ2-5, is DTGVSQNPRHKITKRGQNVTFRCDPISEHNRLYWYRQTLGQGPEFLTYFQNEAQLEKSRLLSDRFSAERPKGSFSTLEIQRTEQGDSAMYLCASSFGQGGQETQYFGPGTRLLVL.

The chain employs TRBV4-3 and TRBJ1-5, with 7 bases lining up with TRBD1. CDR1 and CDR2 from the germline V gene are LGHNA and YSLEER. The CDR3 totals 15 residues. The V segment lost 0 bases and the J segment 7 bases; nucleotides outside the gene matches: 6. The CDR3 protein is CASSQEGGRGQPQHF. For the CDR3, the DNA is TGCGCCAGCAGCCAAGAAGGGGGCAGGGGACAGCCCCAGCATTTT.

This clonotype was counted a few times. The chain employs TRBV28 and TRBJ1-5; no clear D gene. Trimming removed 5 bases at V and 3 bases at J, with 8 bases between. The germline V gene encodes CDR1 MDHEN and CDR2 SYDVKM. This CDR3 is built from 13 residues. CDR3 sequence reads: CASSPTTNQPQHF. The CDR3 nucleotides read TGTGCCAGCAGTCCTACTACCAATCAGCCCCAGCATTTT.

This clonotype was detected many times. The chain couples TRBV5-1 to TRBJ2-7, with a possible D match to TRBD1 (6 bases). Deletions cut 2 bases from V and 3 bases from J, with 12 bases between. This CDR3 region has 14 residues. The germline V gene encodes CDR1 SGHRS and CDR2 YFSETQ. The CDR3 bases are TGCGCCAGCAGCTTCGGGGACACTGACTACGAGCAGTACTTC. It codes for CASSFGDTDYEQYF. The full variable domain, rest sourced from reference TRBV5-1 and TRBJ2-7, is KAGVTQTPRYLIKTRGQQVTLSCSPISGHRSVSWYQQTPGQGLQFLFEYFSETQRNKGNFPGRFSGRQFSNSRSEMNVSTLELGDSALYLCASSFGDTDYEQYFGPGTRLTVT.

This clonotype was found a few times. The V call is TRBV28, the J call TRBJ2-7; D may be TRBD1 (6 bases). The V and J ends lost 4 bases and 0 bases respectively, with 16 bases between them. CDR3 length: 16 amino acids. The V gene's germline CDR1 is MDHEN and CDR2 SYDVKM. CDR3 bases: TGTGCCAGCAGTTCTCCAGGGGTTTCTTCCTCCTACGAGCAGTACTTC. Translating gives CASSSPGVSSSYEQYF. Filled out from reference TRBV28 and TRBJ2-7, the complete variable domain reads DVKVTQSSRYLVKRTGEKVFLECVQDMDHENMFWYRQDPGLGLRLIYFSYDVKMKEKGDIPEGYSVSREKKERFSLILESASTNQTSMYLCASSSPGVSSSYEQYFGPGTRLTVT.

This rearrangement joins TRBV7-2 to TRBJ2-7, with 8 bases fitting TRBD2. Losses at the gene ends were 4 bases for V and 1 base for J; bases not matched to a gene: 9. The CDR3 length is 16 residues. Germline CDR1 reads SGHTA; CDR2 reads FQGNSA. CDR3 nucleotides: TGTGCCAGCAGCTCCAGTAGCGGGATGGATTCCTACGAGCAGTACTTC. This codes for CASSSSSGMDSYEQYF.

V is TRBV20-1 and J is TRBJ1-1, with D tentatively TRBD1 (5 bases). The CDR3 runs to 15 residues. Germline CDR1 and CDR2: DFQATT and SNEGSKA (reference sequence). Trimming cost V 5 bases and J 3 bases, with 19 bases left between them. CDR3 protein: CSAEIGEWGYTEAFF. The DNA of the CDR3 is TGCAGTGCTGAGATAGGGGAATGGGGCTACACTGAAGCTTTCTTT.

CDR3 coding DNA: TGTGCCATCAGCACGACAAGACAAGAGACCCAGTACTTC. Amino acid sequence: CAISTTRQETQYF. The chain has TRBV10-3 and TRBJ2-5, with D hard to call. Between the trimmed V and J ends, which lost 6 bases and 2 bases, there was a span of 10 bases. CDR3 size: 13 residues. From germline, CDR1 is ENHRY and CDR2 SYGVKD.

The chain employs TRBV30 and TRBJ1-1, with TRBD1 matching 12 bases. Germline CDR1 GTSNPN, CDR2 SVGIG (reference sequence). The CDR3 sequence is 15 residues long. V lost 1 base and J lost 5; bases outside the gene matches: 5. The CDR3 DNA reads as TGTGCCTGGAGTGCGGGGGACAGGGGGCTTACTGAAGCTTTCTTT. Protein sequence: CAWSAGDRGLTEAFF.

This clonotype was counted only a few times. The chain is built from TRBV5-1 and TRBJ1-5, with D perhaps TRBD1 (5 bases). The CDR3 is made up of 15 amino acids. V lost 6 bases, J lost 0 bases, and 13 bases lay in between. The germline V gene has CDR1 SGHRS and CDR2 YFSETQ. CDR3 coding DNA: TGCGCCAGCATTATTGGGGGTCTTAGCAATCAGCCCCAGCATTTT. It specifies CASIIGGLSNQPQHF.

A few counts support this clonotype. The rearrangement joins TRBV7-9 to TRBJ2-7, with D unresolved. The V and J ends lost 2 bases and 3 bases respectively, with 11 bases between them. CDR1 SEHNR and CDR2 FQNEAQ come from the germline V gene (reference sequence). The CDR3 consists of 14 residues. The CDR3 region is CASSLNPNNYEQYF. DNA for the CDR3: TGTGCCAGCAGCTTAAATCCGAATAACTACGAGCAGTACTTC. The full variable domain, rest sourced from reference TRBV7-9 and TRBJ2-7, is DTGVSQNPRHKITKRGQNVTFRCDPISEHNRLYWYRQTLGQGPEFLTYFQNEAQLEKSRLLSDRFSAERPKGSFSTLEIQRTEQGDSAMYLCASSLNPNNYEQYFGPGTRLTVT.